This TCR beta chain was sequenced during a study of Tregs in tolerant kidney transplant recipients. Study-level points and caveats: Tolerant patients' donor-specific Tregs expanded beyond overall Tregs, suggesting antigen-driven growth. The most relevant donor-specific Treg TCRbeta repertoire apparently came from expansion with activated donor B cells. This study did not directly address biological reproducibility.

Sequenced by immunoSEQ multiplex PCR; TCRdb stores in-frame clones only, minus some. The data show around 33,000 clones, and the top ten clones hold about an eighth. Concerning this clone: The antigen remains unidentified. With the read ending 3 residues before the CDR3 end, the germline J gene is used to fill in that end.

V shed 7 bases and J shed 5 bases, with 15 bases lying between them. The germline gives CDR1 LNHDA, CDR2 SQIVND (reference sequence). This CDR3 spans 13 amino acids. This TCR was sampled from a human donor who received a combined kidney and bone marrow transplant. The J gene is TRBJ2-7, the V gene TRBV19; a possible D gene is TRBD1 (6 bases). The specimen comprised CD8+ T cells from blood, sampled before the transplant. CDR3 sequence: CASTNRAGDEQYF. The sequenced CDR3 bases are TGTGCCAGTACTAACAGGGCTGGGGACGAG.